Presented here are 18 T cell receptor beta chains from one specimen sequenced in a study of early T cells in non-severe SARS-CoV-2 infection (dated by TCRdb to 2020 to 2023). Library construction relied on 5' RACE. Instrument used: NextSeq 500. TCRdb trimmed the raw reads at Q25, called clones with MiXCR and kept productive beta chains. Every CDR3 protein is listed once, alongside the most common genes and DNA of its rows. This sample lists approximately 88,000 distinct CDR3 sequences; 12% to 15% were detected once. Roughly 1.4% of the sample is in the top ten clones. The sequencing sample was made of whole blood. The receptors derive from an adult who was a healthcare worker with PCR-confirmed SARS-CoV-2 infection or an uninfected control (not recorded which).

The gene calls are TRBV7-2 and TRBJ2-7, with D uncertain. In germline, CDR1 is SGHTA, CDR2 FQGNSA. The CDR3 extends over 14 amino acids. Trimming took off 1 base at V and 1 base at J, with 8 bases between the two ends. The CDR3 DNA sequence: TGTGCCAGCAGCTTAGACTCAACATCCTACGAGCAGTACTTC. Amino acid sequence: CASSLDSTSYEQYF.

Only a few counts were recorded for this clonotype. The genes are TRBV20-1 and TRBJ2-7; the D is unclear. In germline, CDR1 is DFQATT, CDR2 SNEGSKA (reference sequence). This CDR3 has 15 residues. Deletions cut 3 bases from V and 2 bases from J, with 17 bases between. The CDR3: CSASSPRLGAYEQYF. CDR3 DNA sequence: TGCAGTGCTAGTTCCCCCAGGTTAGGTGCCTACGAGCAGTACTTC.

The genes are TRBV9 and TRBJ2-7, with D unclear. The CDR3 contains 13 residues. Germline assignment: CDR1 SGDLS and CDR2 YYNGEE. V was trimmed by 2 bases and J by 4 bases, leaving 10 bases between them. The CDR3 bases are TGTGCCAGCAGCGTTAACGGCGGATACGAGCAGTACTTC. Translated: CASSVNGGYEQYF.

This clonotype was seen repeatedly, ten times or more. The chain joins TRBV11-2 to TRBJ2-2; 8 nucleotides line up with TRBD1. Trimming took 6 bases from V and 3 from J; bases not matched to a gene: 12. This CDR3 is built from 17 residues. Germline CDR1 is SGHAT and CDR2 is FQNNGV. The CDR3 nucleotides read TGTGCCAGCAGTCGGCGACTCGGGACAGGCGACACCGGGGAGCTGTTTTTT. This sequence encodes CASSRRLGTGDTGELFF. The full variable domain, rest sourced from reference TRBV11-2 and TRBJ2-2, is EAGVAQSPRYKIIEKRQSVAFWCNPISGHATLYWYQQILGQGPKLLIQFQNNGVVDDSQLPKDRFSAERLKGVDSTLKIQPAKLEDSAVYLCASSRRLGTGDTGELFFGEGSRLTVL.

This clonotype was seen many times. The V gene is TRBV11-2, the J gene TRBJ2-7; D is possibly TRBD2 (6 bases). Germline V gene data show CDR1 as SGHAT and CDR2 as FQNNGV. Trimming took 1 base from V and 13 from J, leaving 11 bases between them. The CDR3 totals 11 residues. The CDR3 bases are TGTGCCAGCAGCTTAGGAGGGGACTGTTACTTC. This gives the protein CASSLGGDCYF.

The sample holds a few counts of this clonotype. The rearrangement links TRBV7-2 to TRBJ2-3, with D perhaps given as TRBD1 or TRBD2 (5 bases each). Trimming removed 3 bases at V and 4 bases at J, with 11 bases between. Germline assignment: CDR1 SGHTA and CDR2 FQGNSA. The CDR3 extends over 14 amino acids. The CDR3 here is CASSFWGKADTQYF. DNA for the CDR3: TGTGCCAGCAGCTTCTGGGGGAAAGCAGATACGCAGTATTTT. The full variable domain, its missing parts supplied by reference TRBV7-2 and TRBJ2-3, is GAGVSQSPSNKVTEKGKDVELRCDPISGHTALYWYRQSLGQGLEFLIYFQGNSAPDKSGLPSDRFSAERTGGSVSTLTIQRTQQEDSAVYLCASSFWGKADTQYFGPGTRLTVL.

This clonotype was picked up a small number of times. V and J are TRBV19 and TRBJ2-2, with D perhaps matching TRBD1 (6 bases). The length of the CDR3 is 15 residues. Trimming removed 5 bases at V and 7 bases at J, with 17 bases between. CDR1 and CDR2 from the germline V gene are LNHDA and SQIVND (reference sequence). The CDR3 DNA reads TGTGCCAGTAGTTTCTCGGGACAATATCACGGGGAGCTGTTTTTT. It specifies CASSFSGQYHGELFF.

There are many counts of this clonotype. The rearrangement links TRBV5-6 to TRBJ2-7; D unclear. V lost 6 bases and J lost 5, with 18 bases in between. The CDR3 is 14 residues long. CDR1 is SGHDT, CDR2 YYEEEE, per germline. CDR3 amino acids: CASISMFRTDEQYF. The CDR3 nucleotides are TGTGCCAGCATCTCCATGTTCCGTACGGACGAGCAGTACTTC. Full variable domain (remainder filled in from reference TRBV5-6 and TRBJ2-7): DAGVTQSPTHLIKTRGQQVTLRCSPKSGHDTVSWYQQALGQGPQFIFQYYEEEERQRGNFPDRFSGHQFPNYSSELNVNALLLGDSALYLCASISMFRTDEQYFGPGTRLTVT.

This clonotype was observed many times. The chain uses TRBV10-3 and TRBJ2-3, with unresolved D. The germline gives CDR1 ENHRY, CDR2 SYGVKD. Between the trimmed V and J ends, which lost 8 bases and 2 bases, there was a span of 17 bases. The CDR3 extends over 15 amino acids. In nucleotides, the CDR3 is TGTGCCATCCGATCCAGAGCGCCTTTCACAGATACGCAGTATTTT. Its translation is CAIRSRAPFTDTQYF.

This clonotype was counted at least ten times. The gene calls are TRBV10-3 and TRBJ2-1; tentatively, D is TRBD2 (5 bases). The ends were cut back, 3 bases at V and 14 bases at J, with 11 bases in the middle. This CDR3 spans 11 amino acids. Germline lookup yields CDR1 ENHRY and CDR2 SYGVKD. The CDR3 nucleotides read TGTGCCATCAGTGAAACTAGATCGAAGTTCTTC. This encodes CAISETRSKFF.

Only a few counts were recorded for this clonotype. The CDR3 is CASSLNNPGQGGEKLFF. CDR3 nucleotide sequence: TGTGCCAGCAGCTTGAATAACCCGGGACAGGGAGGAGAAAAACTGTTTTTT. This rearrangement joins TRBV7-9 to TRBJ1-4; 9 positions agree with TRBD1. V lost 3 bases, J lost 8 bases, and 13 bases stayed unmatched. Germline CDR1 and CDR2: SEHNR and FQNEAQ (reference sequence). The CDR3 covers 17 residues.

This clonotype was counted many times. This chain links TRBV7-2 with TRBJ1-5, with a weak D call TRBD1 (5 bases). V gave up 1 base and J gave up 2 bases, with 9 bases separating them. This CDR3 has 15 amino acids. Germline V gives CDR1 SGHTA, CDR2 FQGNSA. The CDR3 region is CASSLDGGGNQPQHF. DNA for the CDR3: TGTGCCAGCAGCTTAGATGGGGGTGGCAATCAGCCCCAGCATTTT.

The rearrangement uses TRBV6-2 or TRBV6-3 and TRBJ2-5; 8 bases are a match to TRBD1. The CDR3 has 15 amino acids. The germline CDR1 and CDR2 sequences are MNHEY and SVGEGT. Trimming removed 0 bases from V and 5 bases from J; junction bases left unmatched: 5. The CDR3 DNA reads TGTGCCAGCAGTTACTCAACAGGGGGAGTTGAGACCCAGTACTTC. Protein: CASSYSTGGVETQYF.

The chain uses TRBV11-2 and TRBJ2-3; D not resolved. Germline loops: CDR1 SGHAT, CDR2 FQNNGV. The CDR3 is made up of 16 amino acids. V shed 4 bases and J shed 0 bases, with 14 bases lying between them. The CDR3 sequence: CASSSVWWPSTDTQYF. Here the CDR3 DNA reads TGTGCCAGCAGCTCCGTTTGGTGGCCTAGCACAGATACGCAGTATTTT.

This clonotype was seen at least ten times. The gene calls are TRBV18 and TRBJ1-3; no clear D gene. Per germline, CDR1 KGHSH and CDR2 LQKENI. CDR3 length: 15 residues. The V end lost 3 bases, the J end lost 3 bases, and 12 bases lay between the germline ends. The CDR3, as DNA: TGTGCCAGCTCACCCAGCCGGGTGGGTGGAAACACCATATATTTT. It yields the protein CASSPSRVGGNTIYF.

This clonotype was found once. A clone one base away is much larger, so this may be a read error. Because it lacks the conserved phenylalanine or tryptophan at the end, this CDR3 is likely a read error. The gene calls are TRBV7-2 and TRBJ2-7, with 9 bases identical to TRBD2. CDR1 and CDR2 (germline): SGHTA, FQGNSA. Unmatched junction bases numbered 4, after V lost 1 base and J lost 3 bases. The CDR3 has 15 amino acids. The CDR3 DNA reads TGTGCCAGCAGCTTAGGCGGGGGGGCGCTCTACGAGCAGTACCTC. Its protein is CASSLGGGALYEQYL.

The V gene is TRBV7-9, the J gene TRBJ1-5; 8 nucleotides align to TRBD1. The CDR3 covers 18 residues. V lost 5 bases, J lost 1 base, and 13 bases stayed unmatched. CDR1 SEHNR and CDR2 FQNEAQ come from the germline V gene (reference sequence). CDR3 protein: CASSLYLGQGESNQPQHF. The CDR3 nucleotides are TGTGCCAGCAGCCTCTATCTAGGACAGGGTGAAAGCAATCAGCCCCAGCATTTT. The entire variable domain, with the rest obtained from reference TRBV7-9 and TRBJ1-5, is as follows: DTGVSQNPRHKITKRGQNVTFRCDPISEHNRLYWYRQTLGQGPEFLTYFQNEAQLEKSRLLSDRFSAERPKGSFSTLEIQRTEQGDSAMYLCASSLYLGQGESNQPQHFGDGTRLSIL.

V is TRBV6-5 and J is TRBJ2-3, with D perhaps being TRBD1 or TRBD2 (5 bases each). CDR3 size: 15 residues. Per the germline V gene, CDR1 is MNHEY and CDR2 is SVGAGI. Trimming left V 2 bases short and J 2 bases short, with 11 bases between. CDR3 loop: CASSYEGSHTDTQYF. The CDR3 DNA follows: TGTGCCAGCAGTTACGAGGGGAGCCACACAGATACGCAGTATTTT.